This T cell receptor (beta chain) originates from a study of identifying expanded T cells in peripheral blood. Concerning this clone: What it binds is unknown.

Whole-study findings and limits: Differentially abundant clones: around 1.2 between replicates, about 15 at roughly 13 days, around 19 at four.

Profiled with immunoSEQ multiplex PCR; TCRdb holds only in-frame clones, not every one. Of 90,000 to 100,000 clones detected, around nine tenths appear once; the ten largest clones hold about 4%. During the collection period, no donor immune events like infections were recorded. The CDR3 covers 16 residues. Trimming cost V 0 bases and J 3 bases, with 12 bases left between them. Germline V gene lookup returns CDR1 SEHNR and CDR2 FQNEAQ (reference sequence). The V and J genes are TRBV7-9 and TRBJ2-4; no clear D. The sample taken for sequencing was blood. The TCR originated in a person between 18 and 69 years old in good health. This CDR3 reads CASSLALGPFKNIQYF. Here the CDR3 DNA reads TGTGCCAGCAGCTTAGCATTAGGACCATTCAAAAACATTCAGTACTTC.